This note documents a single T cell receptor (beta chain) sequence. The data derive from a study of T cell changes during pregnancy in multiple sclerosis. Sequencing was performed with immunoSEQ multiplex PCR; in TCRdb, only in-frame clones are kept and a portion is missing. The sample shows around 41,000 clones, approximately 91% of them seen only once. Germline assignment: CDR1 SGHAT and CDR2 FQDESV (reference sequence). The CDR3 has 13 amino acids. The V and J ends lost 0 bases and 7 bases respectively, with 6 bases between them. The sample consisted of PBMCs (not recorded whether the cells were cultured). V is TRBV11-1 and J is TRBJ2-2; D call uncertain. This clonotype originated in a female donor with multiple sclerosis, enrolled in a pregnancy study. The CDR3 sequence: CASSLAMGGELFF. Here the CDR3 DNA reads TGTGCCAGCAGCTTAGCCATGGGCGGGGAGCTGTTTTTT. The full variable domain, in which reference TRBV11-1 and TRBJ2-2 provide the parts outside the CDR3, is EAEVAQSPRYKITEKSQAVAFWCDPISGHATLYWYRQILGQGPELLVQFQDESVVDDSQLPKDRFSAERLKGVDSTLKIQPAELGDSAMYLCASSLAMGGELFFGEGSRLTVL.